Given below is one T cell receptor (beta chain) in context. Method: immunoSEQ multiplex PCR; TCRdb's copy keeps in-frame clones and lacks some. The sample has 200,000 to 250,000 clones; 70% to 90% are singletons. This specimen belongs to a study of blood T cell repertoires in COVID-19. The germline V gene encodes CDR1 SGHAT and CDR2 FQNNGV. The CDR3 spans 16 residues. V dropped 4 bases and J dropped 0 bases, with 14 bases sitting between them. This study enrolled people aged about 18 to 100 from approximately 24 US geographic areas. This clonotype was obtained from a man aged 25-40 years who had recovered from COVID-19. The chain employs TRBV11-2 and TRBJ2-3; tentatively, D is TRBD2 (5 bases). Sequenced sample: PBMCs or T cells enriched from blood (not recorded which). The CDR3, as DNA: TGTGCCAGCAGCTACGAGTTGGGAGTAAGCACAGATACGCAGTATTTT. This sequence encodes CASSYELGVSTDTQYF. The full variable domain, with the rest looked up from reference TRBV11-2 and TRBJ2-3, is EAGVAQSPRYKIIEKRQSVAFWCNPISGHATLYWYQQILGQGPKLLIQFQNNGVVDDSQLPKDRFSAERLKGVDSTLKIQPAKLEDSAVYLCASSYELGVSTDTQYFGPGTRLTVL.